This T cell receptor beta chain was captured in a study of blood T cells in healthy people across ages. Combining a sample-barcoded 5' primer with a J-beta primer mix, a second PCR ran for about 7 to 12 cycles. TCRdb used MiXCR to reprocess the 5' RACE reads, holding one entry per CDR3 protein. The data contain 650,000 or so distinct CDR3 sequences, 52% of them singletons. This clonotype was detected many times. There are 15 residues in the CDR3. Trimming shortened V by 4 bases and J by 0 bases, and 14 bases separated the two germline ends. CDR1 is DFQATT, CDR2 SNEGSKA, per germline (reference sequence).

This sequence joins TRBV20-1 and TRBJ2-3; D call uncertain. The origin of this receptor is a woman aged 80 or over in good health. The sequenced sample consisted of blood. The CDR3 region has the DNA TGCAGTGCTACCTGGCTTTTGAAGAGCACAGATACGCAGTATTTT. Residues: CSATWLLKSTDTQYF.